This T cell receptor (beta chain) comes out of a study of blood T cells in healthy people across ages. Study outcomes and limitations: With age, beta diversity per million T cells declined roughly linearly, significantly by 40.

Drawing of peripheral blood yielded about 9.8 milliliters from each donor. For the second PCR, which ran for about 6 to 11 cycles, a sample-barcoded 5' primer and a J-beta primer mix were used. Via MiXCR, TCRdb re-called the 5' RACE reads, giving one row per CDR3 protein. The sample carries approximately 360,000 distinct CDR3 sequences, 52% recorded once. V was clipped by 6 bases and J by 5 bases, with 16 bases between them. Per the germline V gene, CDR1 is SNHLY and CDR2 is FYNNEI. The CDR3 consists of 14 residues. Of note for this clonotype: What it recognizes is unknown.

The sequence came from a man in his 60s in good health. V is TRBV2 and J is TRBJ2-5, with D possibly matching TRBD2 (5 bases). Sequencing input: blood. The CDR3 reads CASSRNLGGETQYF. Written as DNA, the CDR3 is TGTGCCAGCAGCCGGAACTTAGGCGGGGAGACCCAGTACTTC.